This TCR beta chain was sequenced during a study of CD8 T cells in Susac syndrome. The CDR3 length is 14 residues. With 5 bases clipped from V and 8 bases from J, the junction kept 4 bases outside the gene matches. The germline gives CDR1 SGHTA, CDR2 FQGNSA. When the RNA was reverse transcribed, random hexamers were used with an input of about 0.5 to 1 ug. TCRdb independently ran MiXCR on the immunoSEQ multiplex PCR reads; one entry per CDR3 protein. The repertoire holds about 300,000 distinct CDR3 sequences, with around 83% as singletons. This rearrangement joins TRBV7-2 to TRBJ2-1; 12 nucleotides align to TRBD2. The receptor was isolated from a human donor with multiple sclerosis. The sequenced sample consisted of CD8+ T cells from PBMCs. The CDR3 sequence: CASSPSGRAYEQFF. In DNA form, the CDR3 reads TGTGCCAGCAGCCCTAGCGGGAGGGCGTATGAGCAGTTCTTC.